This T cell receptor (beta chain) came from a study of blood T cell repertoires in COVID-19. The germline CDR1 and CDR2 sequences are ENHRY and SYGVKD. The trim removed 6 bases at V and 6 bases at J, leaving 6 bases unmatched. The CDR3 loop spans 14 amino acids. Clones were sequenced by immunoSEQ multiplex PCR, and TCRdb holds only the in-frame ones, with some missing. The sample lists some 290,000 clones; roughly 89% were seen once. A Seattle source enrolled patients during active infection and followed them longitudinally. The receptor was isolated from a woman aged 25 to 39 with COVID-19, enrolled during active disease. The chain joins TRBV10-3 to TRBJ1-5; 9 bases agree with TRBD1. The sequencing input was peripheral blood. CDR3 residues: CAISGDRESQPQHF. CDR3 sequence (DNA): TGTGCCATCAGCGGGGACAGGGAAAGTCAGCCCCAGCATTTT.